This paragraph covers one T cell receptor beta chain sequence. The CDR3 length is 17 residues. The germline V gene encodes CDR1 MNHEY and CDR2 SMNVEV (reference sequence). The ends lost 7 bases at V and 7 bases at J; junction bases unmatched: 14. In the source study's methods: Reference gene primer amplification yielded estimated nucleated cell counts. Libraries were prepared by immunoSEQ multiplex PCR; TCRdb keeps only in-frame clonotypes and omits some of them. V and J calls and clone size are as listed in that table; D and trimming were resolved from the DNA. This table holds 200,000 to 250,000 clones, more than 75% found once. The entry originates in a study of blood T cell repertoires in COVID-19.

V usage is TRBV27 and J usage is TRBJ1-6, with 9 bases that match TRBD1. This clonotype originated in a woman aged 45-60 years who had recovered from COVID-19. The sequenced sample was PBMCs or T cells enriched from blood (not recorded which). The CDR3 nucleotides read TGTGCCAGCACCGGGAGGGGGACAGGGCTGAGCAATTCACCCCTCCACTTT. The encoded protein is CASTGRGTGLSNSPLHF.